A selection of T cell receptor beta chains follows, all from one sample in a study of cytomegalovirus exposure and HLA in healthy donors. Clones were sequenced by immunoSEQ multiplex PCR, and TCRdb holds only the in-frame ones, with some missing. Recorded for this sample: about 130,000 clones. What was sequenced was PBMCs. The receptors derive from a man aged 18 to 29 in good health and CMV-seronegative. Both conserved end residues are part of each CDR3.

CDR3 | V
CAWSTFLGLTNLGYGYTF | TRBV30
CAWSVGGGETQYF | TRBV30
CASGGFRGHTGELFF | TRBV9
CASSDYPVSTDTQYF | TRBV6-4
CASSFRRGGNQPQHF | TRBV27
CASSSGLAGNTGELFF | TRBV14
CASGLNGPETQYF | TRBV6-1
CASSWSEYTDTQYF | TRBV7-9
CATGQDALNSPLHF | TRBV15
CASRSTLMNTEAFF | TRBV2
CASSLTRQGAVEAFF | TRBV7-9
CASSLGDYLNTDTQYF | TRBV7-6
CASSLDREDLYGYTF | TRBV27
CASSYQRGEQETQYF | TRBV6-5
CASSQDLRGGANVLTF | TRBV4-2
CASGWTVDGYTF | TRBV12-5
CASSGSGRQFF | TRBV5-1
CASRPGGNSNYGYTF | TRBV27
CASSVTGRHEKLFF | TRBV6-5
CASSETGATDTQYF | TRBV19
CASSFGTDDGYTF | TRBV7-3
CASSLLAGETQYF | TRBV5-6
CASSEWVSGRGGELFF | TRBV25-1
CASSAGQGDGYTF | TRBV2
CASSPREKGRTSAFYEQYF | TRBV7-9
CASSPGSQETQYF | TRBV5-1
CASCPDWYREGYTF | TRBV19
CASSAASGTRADEQYF | TRBV6-4
CASSPPGSIWTQYF | TRBV18
CASSTKAGGGFNEQFF | TRBV18
CASSFRGFRYQPQHF | TRBV28
CASSYRDRGSGGNTIYF | TRBV5-4
CARSPGGADVMNEQYF | TRBV5-3
CASSLGLKHTEAFF | TRBV28
CASSQEPGQGMADTQYF | TRBV4-2
CASSGAGTANTEAFF | TRBV5-1
CASRLTGESGNTIYF | TRBV19
CASSPSDRVGGYTF | TRBV5-5
CASSEGGSGEQYF | TRBV6-1
CASSQDGETYNEQFF | TRBV5-1
CSGEIAGGYGEQYF | TRBV29-1
CASSESGARRGRPQETQYF | TRBV10-2
CASSFTISAGTRPEAFF | TRBV5-1
CSVRRGLAADYEQYF | TRBV29-1
CAWTLQGSSYEQYF | TRBV30
CSVRNTGELFF | TRBV20-1
CATRTGTAFRWNTEAFF | TRBV15
CASTSASARGGRNEQFF | TRBV7-9